Each of the 27 T cell receptor beta chains below was sequenced from the same sample in a study of T-cell reconstitution after alpha-beta-depleted transplantation in children. A TCRbeta library incorporating unique molecular identifiers was prepared. TCRdb reanalysed the PCR reads using MiXCR and keeps one entry per CDR3 protein. The sample carries some 350,000 distinct CDR3 sequences, around 15% recorded once. Sequences were derived from PBMCs, mostly from graft donor cells, sampled 360 days after TCRalphabeta/CD19-depleted stem cell transplant. These receptor sequences come from a male patient between 2 and 10 years old who had a stem cell transplant for acute lymphoblastic leukemia, so the T cells may come from the graft donor.

V is TRBV24-1 and J is TRBJ2-3, with 10 bases lining up with TRBD1. The CDR3 contains 12 residues. After removal of 9 bases from V and 8 bases from J, the junction contained 4 bases not matched to a gene. Germline CDR1 is KGHDR and CDR2 is SFDVKD. The CDR3, as DNA: TGTGCCACCGGGACAGGGGTGTCTACGCAGTATTTT. Translated: CATGTGVSTQYF.

This clonotype has a count of ten or more. The chain combines TRBV28 with TRBJ1-5; D is perhaps TRBD1 (5 bases). Per germline, CDR1 MDHEN and CDR2 SYDVKM. V lost 3 bases and J lost 0, with 9 bases in between. The CDR3 is made up of 15 amino acids. CDR3 residues: CASSFRAYSNQPQHF. The CDR3 nucleotides read TGTGCCAGCAGTTTCAGGGCTTATAGCAATCAGCCCCAGCATTTT.

This clonotype showed up just a few times. V and J are TRBV5-4 and TRBJ2-1, with TRBD2 matching 9 bases. CDR1 and CDR2 (germline): SGHNT, YYREEE (reference sequence). The CDR3 is 14 residues long. V lost 1 base and J lost 5; bases outside the gene matches: 1. CDR3 residues: CASSLRLADNEQFF. CDR3 sequence (DNA): TGTGCCAGCAGCTTGCGACTAGCGGACAATGAGCAGTTCTTC.

The chain has TRBV5-5 and TRBJ2-5, with D possibly being TRBD2 (6 bases). CDR3 size: 16 residues. The germline gives CDR1 SGHKS, CDR2 YYEKEE (reference sequence). V dropped 0 bases and J dropped 5 bases, with 17 bases sitting between them. The CDR3 DNA sequence: TGTGCCAGCAGCTTGGTGCCAGGGACTGGGGTGGAGACCCAGTACTTC. Its translation is CASSLVPGTGVETQYF. The whole variable domain, filled in from reference TRBV5-5 and TRBJ2-5, reads DAGVTQSPTHLIKTRGQQVTLRCSPISGHKSVSWYQQVLGQGPQFIFQYYEKEERGRGNFPDRFSARQFPNYSSELNVNALLLGDSALYLCASSLVPGTGVETQYFGPGTRLLVL.

The table lists this clonotype with a few counts. The chain has TRBV7-8 and TRBJ2-3; D unclear. V shed 1 base and J shed 4 bases, with 15 bases lying between them. The CDR3 totals 16 residues. Germline V lookup: CDR1 SGHVS, CDR2 FQNEAQ. The CDR3 coding sequence is TGTGCCAGCAGCTTAGTTAGCCTCCTGAGGTCAGATACGCAGTATTTT. Translating gives CASSLVSLLRSDTQYF.

V is TRBV28 and J is TRBJ2-1; D is possibly TRBD1 or TRBD2 (5 bases each). V was clipped by 7 bases and J by 4 bases, with 17 bases between them. The CDR3 extends over 15 amino acids. Per the germline V gene, CDR1 is MDHEN and CDR2 is SYDVKM. The CDR3 DNA reads as TGTGCCAGCACCCTGGGACGGAATCTTTACAATGAGCAGTTCTTC. Its protein product is CASTLGRNLYNEQFF.

This clonotype has only one observation. DNA for the CDR3: TGTGCCAGCAGCTTGGACGGCAGGAAGTCAGATACGCAGTATTTT. The encoded protein is CASSLDGRKSDTQYF. V gene TRBV5-4 combines with J gene TRBJ2-3; D is undetermined. The CDR3 covers 15 residues. Germline assignment: CDR1 SGHNT and CDR2 YYREEE (reference sequence). Trimming shortened V by 0 bases and J by 4 bases, and 12 bases separated the two germline ends.

This clonotype was recorded a few times. The chain recombines TRBV29-1 with TRBJ1-1; tentative D call: TRBD1 (6 bases). The germline V and J ends were trimmed by 7 bases and 1 base, with 13 bases remaining between them. This CDR3 is built from 13 residues. The germline CDR1 and CDR2 sequences are SQVTM and ANQGSEA. CDR3 protein: CSARRGQNTEAFF. CDR3 nucleotide sequence: TGCAGCGCCCGCAGGGGACAGAACACTGAAGCTTTCTTT.

V is TRBV5-1 and J is TRBJ2-7; the match to TRBD2 covers 7 bases. Trimming cost V 5 bases and J 2 bases; bases outside gene matches: 10. The CDR3 is made up of 15 amino acids. Germline values: CDR1 SGHRS, CDR2 YFSETQ. CDR3 amino acids: CASSQEGLKAYEQYF. CDR3 DNA sequence: TGCGCCAGCAGTCAAGAGGGACTAAAGGCCTACGAGCAGTACTTC.

The chain couples TRBV14 to TRBJ1-3; possible D gene TRBD1, 6 bases. The V and J ends lost 4 bases and 0 bases respectively, with 16 bases between them. The CDR3 sequence is 17 residues long. The germline V gene has CDR1 SGHDN and CDR2 FVKESK. CDR3 protein: CASSPAGGRPSGNTIYF. The CDR3 coding sequence is TGTGCCAGCAGCCCCGCGGGGGGCCGGCCCTCTGGAAACACCATATATTTT.

The V and J genes are TRBV29-1 and TRBJ1-2; TRBD1 matches 9 bases. Per the germline V gene, CDR1 is SQVTM and CDR2 is ANQGSEA. The CDR3 has 11 amino acids. Trimming took 7 bases from V and 8 from J; bases not matched to a gene: 5. In DNA form, the CDR3 reads TGCAGCGGCGGGACAGGGCAGGGCTACACCTTC. Residues: CSGGTGQGYTF.

The gene calls are TRBV28 and TRBJ2-2; 9 positions match TRBD2. This CDR3 is built from 16 residues. V was pared by 6 bases and J by 7 bases, with 12 bases of the junction left unmatched. The germline V gene encodes CDR1 MDHEN and CDR2 SYDVKM. CDR3 in DNA: TGTGCCAGCAGATCTAGCGGGGCCCTGGGGCTCGGGGAGCTGTTTTTT. Its translation is CASRSSGALGLGELFF.

The rearrangement joins TRBV23-1 to TRBJ2-3; no definite D call. TRBV23-1 is an ORF, and what it does is uncertain. V gave up 6 bases and J gave up 1 base, with 23 bases separating them. The length of the CDR3 is 18 residues. CDR3 in DNA: TGCGCCAGCAGCCAAAAGGGCGGCCGGCGTGTTTGCACAGATACGCAGTATTTT. Translated: CASSQKGGRRVCTDTQYF.

The chain has TRBV7-3 and TRBJ2-3, with D hard to call. From germline, CDR1 is SGHTA and CDR2 FQGTGA. V gave up 1 base and J gave up 1 base, with 12 bases separating them. The length of the CDR3 is 16 residues. The CDR3, as DNA: TGTGCCAGCAGCTTAATGATGGGATACGGCACAGATACGCAGTATTTT. The encoded protein is CASSLMMGYGTDTQYF.

CDR3 in amino acids: CSARVTGGQETQYF. The CDR3 nucleotides are TGCAGTGCTAGGGTCACGGGAGGGCAAGAGACCCAGTACTTC. The chain combines TRBV20-1 with TRBJ2-5; TRBD2 agrees at 8 bases. With 3 bases clipped from V and 2 bases from J, the junction kept 5 bases outside the gene matches. Germline CDR1 reads DFQATT; CDR2 reads SNEGSKA (reference sequence). The CDR3 contains 14 residues.

This clonotype was recorded many times. The chain links TRBV27 to TRBJ2-1; maybe TRBD1 (5 bases). This CDR3 region has 15 residues. Germline CDR1 and CDR2: MNHEY and SMNVEV (reference sequence). V was shortened by 2 bases and J by 0 bases, with 8 bases between the two germline ends. DNA for the CDR3: TGTGCCAGCAGTTTAGCGCAGGGCTCCTACAATGAGCAGTTCTTC. Encoded protein: CASSLAQGSYNEQFF.

This clonotype was seen many times. The rearrangement joins TRBV6-5 to TRBJ2-3; 13 bases match TRBD2. Germline CDR1 is MNHEY and CDR2 is SVGAGI. V shed 0 bases, J shed 1 base, and the junction held 4 bases outside the gene matches. This CDR3 has 18 amino acids. The CDR3 here is CASSYSGLAGVGTDTQYF. CDR3 in DNA: TGTGCCAGCAGTTACTCAGGACTAGCGGGAGTTGGCACAGATACGCAGTATTTT.

In DNA form, the CDR3 reads TGTGCCAGCAGCTTAGTTAGCAGAATCCTCTTACAAGAGACCCAGTACTTC. Encoded protein: CASSLVSRILLQETQYF. This chain uses TRBV7-9 with TRBJ2-5; D gene uncertain. From germline, CDR1 is SEHNR and CDR2 FQNEAQ (reference sequence). Trimming removed 1 base at V and 2 bases at J, with 17 bases between. CDR3 length: 17 amino acids.

This clonotype was observed many times. The V and J genes are TRBV29-1 and TRBJ2-7, with a possible D match to TRBD1 (5 bases). Germline assignment: CDR1 SQVTM and CDR2 ANQGSEA. The CDR3 covers 13 residues. With 5 bases removed from V and 0 bases from J, the gap between germline ends came to 11 bases. Here the CDR3 DNA reads TGCAGCGTTACACAGGTCCACTCCTACGAGCAGTACTTC. Protein sequence: CSVTQVHSYEQYF.

The chain is built from TRBV20-1 and TRBJ2-5, with D possibly being TRBD1 or TRBD2 (5 bases each). The CDR3 is 13 amino acids. CDR1 is DFQATT and CDR2 is SNEGSKA in the germline V gene (reference sequence). V lost 6 bases to trimming and J lost 1 base, with 12 bases between them. In nucleotides, the CDR3 is TGCAGTGCCCTGGGACCTCGCCAAGAGACCCAGTACTTC. Translating gives CSALGPRQETQYF.

The rearrangement joins TRBV10-2 to TRBJ2-3; D may correspond to TRBD1 or TRBD2 (5 bases each). V was pared by 8 bases and J by 6 bases, with 27 bases between. The CDR3 sequence is 17 residues long. CDR1 is WSHSY, CDR2 SAAADI, per germline. The CDR3 is CASGLRGGTAAFDTQYF. The CDR3 DNA reads TGCGCCAGCGGTTTGAGGGGTGGAACAGCAGCCTTTGATACGCAGTATTTT.

This clonotype came up many times. The genes are TRBV4-3 and TRBJ2-3, with D tentatively TRBD1 or TRBD2 (5 bases each). V shed 0 bases and J shed 5 bases, with 9 bases lying between them. This CDR3 comprises 14 residues. CDR1 is LGHNA, CDR2 YSLEER, per germline. The CDR3 sequence is CASSQDSGRDTQYF. CDR3 DNA: TGCGCCAGCAGCCAAGATTCGGGACGAGATACGCAGTATTTT.

The CDR3 sequence is CASSLGALYGYTF. CDR3 coding DNA: TGTGCCAGCAGTTTAGGTGCCCTCTATGGCTACACCTTC. The rearrangement joins TRBV12-3 or TRBV12-4 to TRBJ1-2; D unresolved. Trimming stripped 1 base from V and 4 bases from J, with 7 bases between. The CDR3 contains 13 residues.

This chain joins TRBV10-3 and TRBJ1-2; D may be TRBD1 (5 bases). The V gene's germline CDR1 is ENHRY and CDR2 SYGVKD. The CDR3 length is 13 residues. V gave up 4 bases and J gave up 5 bases, with 11 bases separating them. CDR3 in amino acids: CAISVGRVYGYTF. The CDR3 bases are TGTGCCATCAGTGTGGGACGAGTGTATGGCTACACCTTC.

This clonotype was observed a few times. The chain joins TRBV27 to TRBJ2-1, with 8 bases lining up with TRBD2. CDR3 length equals 16 residues. Germline CDR1 MNHEY, CDR2 SMNVEV (reference sequence). V trimming: 3 bases; J trimming: 10 bases; junction bases outside the gene matches: 14. In DNA, the CDR3 is TGTGCCAGCAGTTTTTATACGGGACTAGGTCGGTCCGAGCAGTTCTTC. Its translation: CASSFYTGLGRSEQFF.

This clonotype has a handful of counts. The rearrangement joins TRBV7-9 to TRBJ1-5; D unresolved. Germline CDR1 SEHNR, CDR2 FQNEAQ (reference sequence). The V end lost 5 bases, the J end lost 6 bases, and 14 bases lay between the germline ends. The CDR3 runs 14 residues. CDR3: CASSPSIGGQPQHF. The DNA of the CDR3 is TGTGCCAGCAGCCCGTCCATTGGAGGTCAGCCCCAGCATTTT.

The V and J genes are TRBV7-2 and TRBJ1-1; D not certain. Germline V CDR1 and CDR2: SGHTA, FQGNSA. V shed 3 bases and J shed 0 bases, with 11 bases lying between them. The CDR3 contains 15 residues. Here the CDR3 reads CASSFEGSLNTEAFF. CDR3 DNA sequence: TGTGCCAGCAGCTTCGAGGGCTCCCTGAACACTGAAGCTTTCTTT.